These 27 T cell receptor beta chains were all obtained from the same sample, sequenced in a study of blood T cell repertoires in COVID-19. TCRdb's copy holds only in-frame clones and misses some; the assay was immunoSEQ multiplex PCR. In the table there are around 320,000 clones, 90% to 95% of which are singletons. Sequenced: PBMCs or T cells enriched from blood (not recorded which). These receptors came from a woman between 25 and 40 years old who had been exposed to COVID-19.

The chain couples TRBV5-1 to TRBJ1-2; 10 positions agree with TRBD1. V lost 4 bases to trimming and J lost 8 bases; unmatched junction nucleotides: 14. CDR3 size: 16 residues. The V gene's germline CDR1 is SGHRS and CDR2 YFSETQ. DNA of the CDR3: TGCGCCAGCAGCACATCTGGGGACAGGGGATTGCGAGGCTACACCTTC. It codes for CASSTSGDRGLRGYTF.

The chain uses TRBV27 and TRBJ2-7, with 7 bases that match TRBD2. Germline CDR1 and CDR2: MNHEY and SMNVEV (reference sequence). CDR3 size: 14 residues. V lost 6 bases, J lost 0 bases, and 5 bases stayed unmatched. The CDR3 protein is CASRTSAYSYEQYF. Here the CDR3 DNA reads TGTGCCAGCAGAACTAGCGCATACTCCTACGAGCAGTACTTC.

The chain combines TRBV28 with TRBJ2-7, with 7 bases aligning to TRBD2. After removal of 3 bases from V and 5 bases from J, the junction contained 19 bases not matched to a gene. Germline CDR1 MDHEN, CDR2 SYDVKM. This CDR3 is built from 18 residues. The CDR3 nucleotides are TGTGCCAGCAGTTTCCCCGACTCCCTCCGTTGGGGGACTAACGAGCAGTACTTC. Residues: CASSFPDSLRWGTNEQYF.

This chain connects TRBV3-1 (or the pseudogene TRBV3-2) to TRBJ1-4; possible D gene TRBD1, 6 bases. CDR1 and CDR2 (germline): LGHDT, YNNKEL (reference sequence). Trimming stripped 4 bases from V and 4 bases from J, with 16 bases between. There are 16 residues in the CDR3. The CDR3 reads CASSRNLGGGNEKLFF. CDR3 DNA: TGTGCCAGCAGCCGGAACCTAGGGGGGGGTAATGAAAAACTGTTTTTT.

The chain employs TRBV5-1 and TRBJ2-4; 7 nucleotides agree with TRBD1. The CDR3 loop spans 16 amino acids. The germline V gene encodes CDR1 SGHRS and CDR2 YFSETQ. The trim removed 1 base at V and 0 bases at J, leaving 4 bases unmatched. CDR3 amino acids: CASSLMTGIAKNIQYF. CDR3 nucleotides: TGCGCCAGCAGCTTGATGACAGGGATAGCCAAAAACATTCAGTACTTC.

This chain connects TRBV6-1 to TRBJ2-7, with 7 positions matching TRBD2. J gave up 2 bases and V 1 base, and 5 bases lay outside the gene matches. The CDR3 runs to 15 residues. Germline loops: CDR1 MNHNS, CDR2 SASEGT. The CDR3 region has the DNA TGTGCCAGCAGTGAAGTCGGGGGGTTGCCCTACGAGCAGTACTTC. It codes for CASSEVGGLPYEQYF.

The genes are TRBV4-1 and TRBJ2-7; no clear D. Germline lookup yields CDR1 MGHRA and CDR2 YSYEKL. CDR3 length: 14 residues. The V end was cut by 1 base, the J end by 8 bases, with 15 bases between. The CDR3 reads CASSQVPWQFKQYF. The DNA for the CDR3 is TGCGCCAGCAGCCAAGTGCCGTGGCAGTTTAAGCAGTACTTC.

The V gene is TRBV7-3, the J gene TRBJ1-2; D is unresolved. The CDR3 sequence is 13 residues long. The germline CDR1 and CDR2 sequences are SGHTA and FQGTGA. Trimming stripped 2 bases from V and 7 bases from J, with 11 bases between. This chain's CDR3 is CASSLLGIGGYTF. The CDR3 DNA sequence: TGTGCCAGCAGCTTACTAGGTATTGGTGGCTACACCTTC.

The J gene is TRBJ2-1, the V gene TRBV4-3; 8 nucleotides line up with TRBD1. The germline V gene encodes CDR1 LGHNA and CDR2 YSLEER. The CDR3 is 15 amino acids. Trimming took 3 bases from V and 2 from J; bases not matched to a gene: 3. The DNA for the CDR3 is TGCGCCAGCAGCCAGGACAGGGCTACCTACAATGAGCAGTTCTTC. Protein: CASSQDRATYNEQFF.

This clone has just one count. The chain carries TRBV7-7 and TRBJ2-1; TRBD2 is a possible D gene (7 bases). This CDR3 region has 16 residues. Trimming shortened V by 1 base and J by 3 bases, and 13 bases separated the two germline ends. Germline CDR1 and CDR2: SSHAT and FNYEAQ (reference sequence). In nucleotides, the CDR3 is TGTGCCAGCAGCTTAGTTGCGGGGGCCCTCTACAATGAGCAGTTCTTC. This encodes CASSLVAGALYNEQFF.

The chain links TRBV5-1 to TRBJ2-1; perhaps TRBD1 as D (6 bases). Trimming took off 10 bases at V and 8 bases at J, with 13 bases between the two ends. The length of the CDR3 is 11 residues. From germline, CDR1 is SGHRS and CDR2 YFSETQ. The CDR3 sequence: CASPRGYEQFF. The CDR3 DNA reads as TGCGCCTCCCCCAGGGGCTATGAGCAGTTCTTC.

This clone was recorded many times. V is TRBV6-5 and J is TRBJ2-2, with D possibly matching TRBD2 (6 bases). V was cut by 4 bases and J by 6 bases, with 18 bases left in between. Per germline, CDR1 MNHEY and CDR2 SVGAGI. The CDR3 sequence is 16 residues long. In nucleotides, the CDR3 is TGTGCCAGCAGTTCCCCCCGGCAGGGAGGATCCGGGGAGCTGTTTTTT. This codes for CASSSPRQGGSGELFF.

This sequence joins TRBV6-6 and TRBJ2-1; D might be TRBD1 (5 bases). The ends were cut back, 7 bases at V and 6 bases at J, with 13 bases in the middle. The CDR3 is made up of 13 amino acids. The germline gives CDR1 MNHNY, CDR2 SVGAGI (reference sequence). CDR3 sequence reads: CASTFTQGNEQFF. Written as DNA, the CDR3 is TGTGCCAGCACTTTCACCCAGGGCAATGAGCAGTTCTTC.

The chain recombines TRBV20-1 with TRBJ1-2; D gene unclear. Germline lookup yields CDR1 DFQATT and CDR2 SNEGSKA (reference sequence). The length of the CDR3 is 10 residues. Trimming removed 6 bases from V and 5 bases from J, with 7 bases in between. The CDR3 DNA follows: TGCAGTGCAACAGAGTATGGCTACACCTTC. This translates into CSATEYGYTF.

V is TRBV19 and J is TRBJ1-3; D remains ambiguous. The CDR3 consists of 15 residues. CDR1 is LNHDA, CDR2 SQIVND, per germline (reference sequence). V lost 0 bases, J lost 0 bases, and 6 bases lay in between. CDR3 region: CASSIDGSSGNTIYF. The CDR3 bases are TGTGCCAGTAGTATAGACGGGAGCTCTGGAAACACCATATATTTT.

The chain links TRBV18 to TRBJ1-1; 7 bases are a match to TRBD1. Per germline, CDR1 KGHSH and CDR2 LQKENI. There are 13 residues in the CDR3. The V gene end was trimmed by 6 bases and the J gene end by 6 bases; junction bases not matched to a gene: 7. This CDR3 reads CASSREGAPEAFF. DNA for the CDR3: TGTGCCAGCTCCCGGGAGGGGGCCCCTGAAGCTTTCTTT.

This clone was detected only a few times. The CDR3 DNA reads as TGCAGTGCTAGTCGAGGGAGCTCCTATAATTCACCCCTCCACTTT. Amino acid sequence: CSASRGSSYNSPLHF. This sequence joins TRBV20-1 and TRBJ1-6; D is unresolved. Germline CDR1 is DFQATT and CDR2 is SNEGSKA (reference sequence). The CDR3 extends over 15 amino acids. V was shortened by 3 bases and J by 0 bases, with 9 bases between the two germline ends.

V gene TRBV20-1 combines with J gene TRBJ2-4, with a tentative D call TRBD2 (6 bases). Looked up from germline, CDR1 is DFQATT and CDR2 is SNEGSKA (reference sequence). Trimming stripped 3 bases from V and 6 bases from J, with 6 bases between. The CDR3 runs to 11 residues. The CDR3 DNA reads TGCAGTGCTAGGGGGGGAAACATTCAGTACTTC. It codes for CSARGGNIQYF.

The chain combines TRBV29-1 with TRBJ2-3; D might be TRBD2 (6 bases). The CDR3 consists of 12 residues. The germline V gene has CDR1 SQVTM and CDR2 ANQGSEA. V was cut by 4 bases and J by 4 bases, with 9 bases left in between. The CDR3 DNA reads TGCAGCGTTGTGGAGGGGTCAGATACGCAGTATTTT. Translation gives CSVVEGSDTQYF.

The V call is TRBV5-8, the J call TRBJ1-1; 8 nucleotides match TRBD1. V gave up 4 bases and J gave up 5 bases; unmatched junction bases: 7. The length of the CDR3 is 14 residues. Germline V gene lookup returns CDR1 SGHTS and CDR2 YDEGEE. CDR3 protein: CASSPGQGRTEAFF. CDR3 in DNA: TGTGCCAGCAGCCCTGGACAGGGACGAACTGAAGCTTTCTTT.

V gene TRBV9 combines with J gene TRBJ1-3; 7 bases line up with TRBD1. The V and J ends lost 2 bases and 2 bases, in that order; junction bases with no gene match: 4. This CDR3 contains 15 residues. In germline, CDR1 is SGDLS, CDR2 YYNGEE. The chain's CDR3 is CASSVSGTAGNTIYF. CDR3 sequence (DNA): TGTGCCAGCAGCGTGTCCGGGACAGCTGGAAACACCATATATTTT. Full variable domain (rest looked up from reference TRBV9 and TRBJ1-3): DSGVTQTPKHLITATGQRVTLRCSPRSGDLSVYWYQQSLDQGLQFLIQYYNGEERAKGNILERFSAQQFPDLHSELNLSSLELGDSALYFCASSVSGTAGNTIYFGEGSWLTVV.

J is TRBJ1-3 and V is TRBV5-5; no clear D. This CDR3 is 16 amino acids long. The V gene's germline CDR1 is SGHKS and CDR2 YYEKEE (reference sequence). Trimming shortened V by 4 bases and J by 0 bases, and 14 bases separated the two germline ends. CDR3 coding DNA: TGTGCCAGCAGCGCGAAGGCGGTCTTCTCTGGAAACACCATATATTTT. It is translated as CASSAKAVFSGNTIYF.

The CDR3 spells CASSWSSGSTDTQYF. Here the CDR3 DNA reads TGTGCCAGCAGTTGGTCTAGCGGGAGCACAGATACGCAGTATTTT. V is TRBV6-5 and J is TRBJ2-3; 8 bases line up with TRBD2. Per the germline V gene, CDR1 is MNHEY and CDR2 is SVGAGI. The V and J ends lost 4 bases and 0 bases, in that order; junction bases with no gene match: 3. This CDR3 spans 15 amino acids.

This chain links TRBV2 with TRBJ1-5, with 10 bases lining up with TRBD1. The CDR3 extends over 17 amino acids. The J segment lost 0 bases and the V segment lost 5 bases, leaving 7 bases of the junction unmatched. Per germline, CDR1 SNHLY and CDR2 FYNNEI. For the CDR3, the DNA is TGTGCCAGCAGTAGGGACAGGGGACCTTATAGCAATCAGCCCCAGCATTTT. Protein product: CASSRDRGPYSNQPQHF. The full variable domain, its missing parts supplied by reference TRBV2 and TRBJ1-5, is EPEVTQTPSHQVTQMGQEVILRCVPISNHLYFYWYRQILGQKVEFLVSFYNNEISEKSEIFDDQFSVERPDGSNFTLKIRSTKLEDSAMYFCASSRDRGPYSNQPQHFGDGTRLSIL.

The CDR3 region has the DNA TGTGCCACGGGTAGCGGTGCTTGGGGCGAGCAGTACTTC. It specifies CATGSGAWGEQYF. The V gene is TRBV2, the J gene TRBJ2-7; D is possibly TRBD2 (6 bases). Between the trimmed V and J ends, which lost 10 bases and 6 bases, there was a span of 19 bases. The CDR3 consists of 13 residues. Germline loops: CDR1 SNHLY, CDR2 FYNNEI.

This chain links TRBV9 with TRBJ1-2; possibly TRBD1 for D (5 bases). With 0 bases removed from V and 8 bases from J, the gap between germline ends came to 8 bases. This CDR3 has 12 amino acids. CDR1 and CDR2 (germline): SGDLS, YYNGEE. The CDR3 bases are TGTGCCAGCAGCGTAGGGGGCAGAGGCTACACCTTC. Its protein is CASSVGGRGYTF.

Here the CDR3 DNA reads TGTGCCAGCAGTGGCCTCGGGAGGGAGATGAACACTGAAGCTTTCTTT. Encoded protein: CASSGLGREMNTEAFF. This sequence joins TRBV27 and TRBJ1-1; D not certain. Germline CDR1 is MNHEY and CDR2 is SMNVEV (reference sequence). The CDR3 covers 16 residues. V lost 5 bases to trimming and J lost 0 bases, with 16 bases between them.